This TCR beta chain was sequenced in a study of beta chain features in type 1 diabetes. Via CD45RO/CCR7/CD25/CD127/CD95/CD27, cells of the CD4+ naive, central memory, regulatory and stem cell-like memory subsets were sorted. Purity exceeding 95% was reached by all sorted populations. Investigators reverse transcribed all isolated RNA, so they sequenced expressed TCRB transcripts. Sequencing used immunoSEQ multiplex PCR; TCRdb keeps in-frame clones, though not all of them. In the table there are some 270,000 clones, under 8.5% of which are singletons. The table lists this clone with many counts. Its antigen is still unknown. The study's findings and limits: The study found moderately but significantly shorter TCRB CDR3s in all four CD4+ subsets of Type 1 diabetes patients.

This TCR came from a woman in her late teens or twenties in good health. Material: central memory CD4+ T cells from blood.

The CDR3 DNA follows: TGTGCCAGCAGCTGGGGATTTGGAAGTGAGCAGTTCTTC. Its translation: CASSWGFGSEQFF. V and J are TRBV5-6 and TRBJ2-1; no reliable D call. Trimming pared 3 bases from V and 9 bases from J, leaving 13 bases between. In germline, CDR1 is SGHDT, CDR2 YYEEEE. The CDR3 is 13 residues long. Supplemented by reference TRBV5-6 and TRBJ2-1, the full variable domain reads DAGVTQSPTHLIKTRGQQVTLRCSPKSGHDTVSWYQQALGQGPQFIFQYYEEEERQRGNFPDRFSGHQFPNYSSELNVNALLLGDSALYLCASSWGFGSEQFFGPGTRLTVL.